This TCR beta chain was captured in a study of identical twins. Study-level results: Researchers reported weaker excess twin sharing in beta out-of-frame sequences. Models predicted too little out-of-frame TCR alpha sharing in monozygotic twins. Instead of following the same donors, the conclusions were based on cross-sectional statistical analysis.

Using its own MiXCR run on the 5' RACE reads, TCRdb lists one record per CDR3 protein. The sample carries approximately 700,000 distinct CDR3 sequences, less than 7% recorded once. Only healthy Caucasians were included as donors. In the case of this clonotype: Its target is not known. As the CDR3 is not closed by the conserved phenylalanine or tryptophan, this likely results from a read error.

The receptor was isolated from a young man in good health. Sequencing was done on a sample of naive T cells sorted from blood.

As DNA, the CDR3 is TGTGCCAGCAGCTTAGGCCACCGAGGACAGGGCAATCAGCCCCAGCATTGT. Its protein is CASSLGHRGQGNQPQHC. The rearrangement links TRBV11-2 to TRBJ1-5; 7 bases match TRBD1. This CDR3 has 17 residues. Germline V gives CDR1 SGHAT, CDR2 FQNNGV. V was pared by 1 base and J by 2 bases, with 8 bases of the junction left unmatched.